This T cell receptor (beta chain) was obtained from a study of T cell responses to AZD1222 COVID-19 vaccine. Study-level findings and limits: Donors skewed white British and female; clonal diversity was possibly underestimated. Only five or six people who got AZD1222 tested seropositive at baseline. When two AZD1222 doses had been given, Spike-specific TCR breadth and depth rose. Across the whole spike, CD4 TCRs peaked at regions 160-218 and 743-854.

Some clones are missing from TCRdb's copy, which holds only in-frame ones; the method was immunoSEQ multiplex PCR. Here the sample spans around 130,000 clones, roughly 88% being singletons. About this clone: The antigen is not known.

The clonotype was recovered from an adult in good health. This specimen consisted of peripheral blood, obtained on day 0 of AZD1222 vaccination.

CDR3 residues: CASSLGGLPTEAFF. The CDR3 DNA follows: TGTGCCAGCAGTTTAGGGGGCCTCCCCACTGAAGCTTTCTTT. The chain is built from TRBV27 and TRBJ1-1, with D maybe TRBD1 (6 bases). The germline V and J ends were trimmed by 2 bases and 4 bases, with 11 bases remaining between them. The germline V gene encodes CDR1 MNHEY and CDR2 SMNVEV (reference sequence). This CDR3 spans 14 amino acids.